In its sample, the clone carrying this T cell receptor beta chain was seen a few times. Its antigen is not identified. This entry belongs to a study of OX40 agonist ivuxolimab in advanced cancers. Study-wide points: At doses 0.1 to 3.0 mg/kg, CD4+ and CD8+ clones expanded.

Trimming took 3 bases from V and 6 from J; bases not matched to a gene: 4. Germline values: CDR1 SGDLS, CDR2 YYNGEE. There are 15 residues in the CDR3. TCRdb keeps only in-frame clones here, not all; method: immunoSEQ multiplex PCR. There are about 77,000 clones in the sample; 85% to 90% occur only once, and about 0.52% lies in the top ten. Specimen: CD4+ or CD8+ T cells sorted from blood, collected in a trial of the OX40 agonist ivuxolimab. The sequence was collected from an adult with an advanced solid tumor such as melanoma, head and neck, liver or kidney cancer. The chain couples TRBV9 to TRBJ1-6; 9 bases agree with TRBD1. The CDR3 bases are TGTGCCAGCAGCGGATCGGGACAGGGTAATTCACCCCTCCACTTT. It is translated as CASSGSGQGNSPLHF.